These 15 T cell receptor beta chains originate from one sample sequenced in a study of T cells after yellow fever vaccination. Using its own MiXCR run on the 5' RACE reads, TCRdb lists one record per CDR3 protein. The sample contains 500,000 to 550,000 distinct CDR3 sequences, less than 25% of which appear only once. Sequenced material: PBMCs, taken 20 to 25 days after the first yellow fever vaccination. The receptors were sampled from a man between 18 and 35 years old who received the YFV17D yellow fever vaccine.

The V gene is TRBV4-3, the J gene TRBJ2-7; D is ambiguous. The CDR3 runs to 15 residues. Trimming removed 4 bases at V and 3 bases at J, with 16 bases between. Germline CDR1 and CDR2: LGHNA and YSLEER. CDR3 in DNA: TGCGCCAGCAGCCTCCTACCTCGTGGCGGCTACGAGCAGTACTTC. As protein: CASSLLPRGGYEQYF.

This chain links TRBV4-2 with TRBJ2-2, with D unclear. V was shortened by 0 bases and J by 6 bases, with 11 bases between the two germline ends. CDR1 LGHNA and CDR2 YNFKEQ come from the germline V gene. The CDR3 runs 15 residues. CDR3 DNA: TGTGCCAGCAGCCAAGAGGAGTCGGCGGCCGGGGAGCTGTTTTTT. This translates into CASSQEESAAGELFF.

This rearrangement joins TRBV2 to TRBJ2-5, with D hard to call. Germline V gene sequence: CDR1 SNHLY, CDR2 FYNNEI. Trimming cost V 8 bases and J 6 bases, with 10 bases left between them. CDR3 length equals 11 residues. This chain's CDR3 is CASGVLKTQYF. The CDR3 DNA reads as TGTGCCAGCGGTGTTCTGAAGACCCAGTACTTC.

In DNA, the CDR3 is TGCGCCAGCATGCATTCTAGCGGGGGTTCCTACAATGAGCAGTTCTTC. Protein sequence: CASMHSSGGSYNEQFF. The J gene is TRBJ2-1, the V gene TRBV5-1, with 10 bases identical to TRBD2. CDR1 and CDR2 from the germline V gene are SGHRS and YFSETQ. CDR3 length: 16 amino acids. V trimming: 6 bases; J trimming: 1 base; junction bases outside the gene matches: 7.

The rearrangement joins TRBV7-2 to TRBJ2-1; D may match TRBD1 or TRBD2 (6 bases each). CDR1 is SGHTA, CDR2 FQGNSA, per germline. V was cut by 4 bases and J by 7 bases, with 11 bases left in between. CDR3 length: 13 amino acids. The CDR3 coding sequence is TGTGCCAGCAGCTCACAAGGGGGGAATGAGCAGTTCTTC. Translation gives CASSSQGGNEQFF.

This clonotype was counted between two and nine times. The rearrangement links TRBV7-9 to TRBJ2-7; no reliable D call. Deletions cut 1 base from V and 1 base from J, with 8 bases between. CDR1 and CDR2 (germline): SEHNR, FQNEAQ (reference sequence). CDR3 length: 14 residues. The CDR3 is CASSLVTGSYEQYF. CDR3 in DNA: TGTGCCAGCAGCTTAGTAACGGGTTCCTACGAGCAGTACTTC.

This sequence joins TRBV28 and TRBJ2-2; a possible D gene is TRBD2 (7 bases). From germline, CDR1 is MDHEN and CDR2 SYDVKM. Trimming took off 7 bases at V and 1 base at J, with 10 bases between the two ends. The CDR3 covers 14 residues. The CDR3 sequence is CASNGGLNTGELFF. The CDR3 DNA is TGTGCCAGCAACGGGGGGCTGAACACCGGGGAGCTGTTTTTT.

This chain joins TRBV28 and TRBJ2-2, with 7 bases fitting TRBD2. The V segment lost 7 bases and the J segment 0 bases; nucleotides outside the gene matches: 2. CDR3 length equals 14 residues. Germline V gene sequence: CDR1 MDHEN, CDR2 SYDVKM. The CDR3 DNA reads as TGTGCCAGCAAGCGGGGAACGAACACCGGGGAGCTGTTTTTT. The encoded protein is CASKRGTNTGELFF. Complete variable domain (other parts from reference TRBV28 and TRBJ2-2): DVKVTQSSRYLVKRTGEKVFLECVQDMDHENMFWYRQDPGLGLRLIYFSYDVKMKEKGDIPEGYSVSREKKERFSLILESASTNQTSMYLCASKRGTNTGELFFGEGSRLTVL.

The chain combines TRBV5-1 with TRBJ1-2; 7 bases fit TRBD1. The length of the CDR3 is 15 residues. Germline-derived CDR1 and CDR2 are SGHRS and YFSETQ. V gave up 0 bases and J gave up 4 bases; unmatched junction bases: 6. CDR3 coding DNA: TGCGCCAGCAGCTTGGAGTTCGGGACAGCCTATGGCTACACCTTC. Protein sequence: CASSLEFGTAYGYTF.

This clonotype has a handful of counts. The chain combines TRBV12-3 or TRBV12-4 with TRBJ2-1; the match to TRBD1 covers 7 bases. The ends lost 5 bases at V and 4 bases at J; junction bases unmatched: 2. The CDR3 is made up of 13 amino acids. CDR3 residues: CASSTGQYNEQFF. The DNA for the CDR3 is TGTGCCAGCAGTACGGGACAGTACAATGAGCAGTTCTTC.

The chain recombines TRBV11-2 with TRBJ2-3; D may be TRBD2 (6 bases). Per the germline V gene, CDR1 is SGHAT and CDR2 is FQNNGV. V was shortened by 3 bases and J by 2 bases, with 18 bases between the two germline ends. The CDR3 consists of 17 residues. The CDR3 DNA follows: TGTGCCAGCAGCTTGGGCCGGGCTGGGGGGTCCACAGATACGCAGTATTTT. Translated: CASSLGRAGGSTDTQYF.

This chain uses TRBV5-5 with TRBJ2-1, with 7 bases lining up with TRBD1. Losses at the gene ends were 1 base for V and 6 bases for J; bases not matched to a gene: 7. This CDR3 is built from 15 residues. Looked up from germline, CDR1 is SGHKS and CDR2 is YYEKEE (reference sequence). This CDR3 is CASSLRGGVGNEQFF. DNA of the CDR3: TGTGCCAGCAGCTTGAGAGGGGGCGTGGGCAATGAGCAGTTCTTC.

This sequence joins TRBV24-1 and TRBJ2-3, with D perhaps TRBD1 (6 bases). Trimming stripped 4 bases from V and 9 bases from J, with 16 bases between. CDR3 length: 14 amino acids. Germline V gene lookup returns CDR1 KGHDR and CDR2 SFDVKD. The CDR3 nucleotides are TGTGCCACCAGTGACACCCGACAGGCCGGGACGCAGTATTTT. This translates into CATSDTRQAGTQYF.

This clonotype was recorded many times. This chain links TRBV29-1 with TRBJ2-5; D unclear. Germline V lookup: CDR1 SQVTM, CDR2 ANQGSEA. Trimming left V 3 bases short and J 5 bases short, with 10 bases between. CDR3 length: 12 amino acids. The CDR3 nucleotides read TGCAGCGTTGACCCACTCCAGGAGACCCAGTACTTC. This translates into CSVDPLQETQYF.

This clonotype was observed a few times. The V gene is TRBV20-1, the J gene TRBJ2-5, with TRBD1 as a possible D gene (6 bases). This CDR3 has 13 residues. Germline CDR1 reads DFQATT; CDR2 reads SNEGSKA (reference sequence). Trimming shortened V by 3 bases and J by 2 bases, and 10 bases separated the two germline ends. The CDR3 DNA is TGCAGTGCTAGCGGGGACAAACAAGAGACCCAGTACTTC. Residues: CSASGDKQETQYF.